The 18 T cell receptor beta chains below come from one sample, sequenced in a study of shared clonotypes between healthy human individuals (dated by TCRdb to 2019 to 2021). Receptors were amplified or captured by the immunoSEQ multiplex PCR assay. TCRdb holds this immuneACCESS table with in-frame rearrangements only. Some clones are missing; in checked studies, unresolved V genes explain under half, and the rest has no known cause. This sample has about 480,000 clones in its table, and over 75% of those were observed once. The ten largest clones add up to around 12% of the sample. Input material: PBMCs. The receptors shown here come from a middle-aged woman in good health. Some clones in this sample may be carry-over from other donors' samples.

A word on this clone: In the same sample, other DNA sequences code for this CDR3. This chain's CDR3 is CASSLGHYEQYF. The CDR3 nucleotides are TGTGCCAGCAGTTTAGGTCACTACGAGCAGTACTTC. The gene calls are TRBV28 and TRBJ2-7; D uncertain. Germline CDR1 and CDR2: MDHEN and SYDVKM. V was shortened by 2 bases and J by 3 bases, with 5 bases between the two germline ends. The CDR3 spans 12 residues.

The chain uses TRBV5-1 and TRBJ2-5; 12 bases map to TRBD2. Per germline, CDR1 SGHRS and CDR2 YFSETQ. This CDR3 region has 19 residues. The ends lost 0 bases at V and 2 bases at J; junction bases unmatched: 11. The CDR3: CASSLAPSGRALWQETQYF. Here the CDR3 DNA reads TGCGCCAGCAGCTTGGCCCCTAGCGGGAGGGCCCTCTGGCAAGAGACCCAGTACTTC.

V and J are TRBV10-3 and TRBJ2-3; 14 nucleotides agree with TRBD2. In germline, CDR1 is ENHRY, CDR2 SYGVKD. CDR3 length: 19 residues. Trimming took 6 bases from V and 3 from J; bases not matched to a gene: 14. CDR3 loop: CAISPRRTSGRLLTDTQYF. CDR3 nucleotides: TGTGCCATCAGCCCCCGACGGACTAGCGGGAGGCTCTTAACAGATACGCAGTATTTT.

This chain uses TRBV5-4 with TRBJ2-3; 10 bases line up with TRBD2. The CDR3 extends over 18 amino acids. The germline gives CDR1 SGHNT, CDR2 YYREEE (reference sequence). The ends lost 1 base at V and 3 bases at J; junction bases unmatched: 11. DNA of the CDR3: TGTGCCAGCAGCTTGAAACAAGTGCCTAGCGGGAGAACAGATACGCAGTATTTT. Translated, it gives CASSLKQVPSGRTDTQYF.

The CDR3 is CASSWDRVTDTQYF. The CDR3 DNA reads as TGTGCCAGCAGTTGGGACAGGGTTACAGATACGCAGTATTTT. The V call is TRBV28, the J call TRBJ2-3; 9 nucleotides match TRBD1. J lost 3 bases, V lost 4 bases, and 2 bases had no gene match. The V gene's germline CDR1 is MDHEN and CDR2 SYDVKM. This CDR3 spans 14 amino acids.

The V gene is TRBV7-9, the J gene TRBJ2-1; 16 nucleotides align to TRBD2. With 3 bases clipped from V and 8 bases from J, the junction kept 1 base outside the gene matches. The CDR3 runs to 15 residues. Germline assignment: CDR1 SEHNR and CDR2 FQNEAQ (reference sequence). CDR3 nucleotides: TGTGCCAGCAGCTTCGGGACTAGCGGGAGGGATGAGCAGTTCTTC. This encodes CASSFGTSGRDEQFF.

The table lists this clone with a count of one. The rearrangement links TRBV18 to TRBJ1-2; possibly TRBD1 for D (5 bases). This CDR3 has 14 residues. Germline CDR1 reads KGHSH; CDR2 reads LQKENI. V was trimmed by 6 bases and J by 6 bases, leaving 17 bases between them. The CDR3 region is CASSRRQQADGYTF. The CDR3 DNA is TGTGCCAGCTCCCGTCGACAGCAGGCGGATGGCTACACCTTC. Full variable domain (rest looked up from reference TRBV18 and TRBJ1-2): NAGVMQNPRHLVRRRGQEARLRCSPMKGHSHVYWYRQLPEEGLKFMVYLQKENIIDESGMPKERFSAEFPKEGPSILRIQQVVRGDSAAYFCASSRRQQADGYTFGSGTRLTVV.

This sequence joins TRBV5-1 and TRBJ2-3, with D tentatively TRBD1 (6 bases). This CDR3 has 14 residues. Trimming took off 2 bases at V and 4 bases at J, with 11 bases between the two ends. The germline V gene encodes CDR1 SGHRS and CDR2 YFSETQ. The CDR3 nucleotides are TGCGCCAGCAGCTTCTTTCCAGGGGCAGATACGCAGTATTTT. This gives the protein CASSFFPGADTQYF.

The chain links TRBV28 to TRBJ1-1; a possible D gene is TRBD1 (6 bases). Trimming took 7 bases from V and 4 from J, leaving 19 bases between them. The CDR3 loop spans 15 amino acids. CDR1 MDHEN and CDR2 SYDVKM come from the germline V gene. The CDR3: CASTNSYTGFTEAFF. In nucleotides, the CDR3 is TGTGCCAGCACCAATAGTTACACAGGGTTCACTGAAGCTTTCTTT.

CDR3 bases: TGTGCCAGCAGCTTATTAGGACTAGCGGGGCTGAGCAAGGGCTACGAGCAGTACTTC. Protein: CASSLLGLAGLSKGYEQYF. The chain employs TRBV7-2 and TRBJ2-7, with 12 nucleotides matching TRBD2. Looked up from germline, CDR1 is SGHTA and CDR2 is FQGNSA. This CDR3 is 19 amino acids long. V gave up 2 bases and J gave up 3 bases; unmatched junction bases: 14. Complete variable domain (other parts from reference TRBV7-2 and TRBJ2-7): GAGVSQSPSNKVTEKGKDVELRCDPISGHTALYWYRQSLGQGLEFLIYFQGNSAPDKSGLPSDRFSAERTGGSVSTLTIQRTQQEDSAVYLCASSLLGLAGLSKGYEQYFGPGTRLTVT.

The CDR3 DNA reads as TGTGCCAGCAGCGCTCGGACAGGGGTCAATGAGCAGTTCTTC. This encodes CASSARTGVNEQFF. V and J are TRBV9 and TRBJ2-1, with 9 bases matching TRBD1. CDR3 size: 14 residues. Germline loops: CDR1 SGDLS, CDR2 YYNGEE. With 3 bases clipped from V and 6 bases from J, the junction kept 4 bases outside the gene matches.

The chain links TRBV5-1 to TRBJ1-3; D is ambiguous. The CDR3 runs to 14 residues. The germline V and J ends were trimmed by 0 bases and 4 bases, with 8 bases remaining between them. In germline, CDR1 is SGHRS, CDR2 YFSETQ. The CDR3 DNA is TGCGCCAGCAGCTTGGGGATAGCGGGAAACACCATATATTTT. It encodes CASSLGIAGNTIYF.

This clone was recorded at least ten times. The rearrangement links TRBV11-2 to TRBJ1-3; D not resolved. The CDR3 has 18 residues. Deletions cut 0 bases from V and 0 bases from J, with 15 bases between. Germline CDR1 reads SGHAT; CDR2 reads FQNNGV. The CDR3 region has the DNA TGTGCCAGCAGCTTAGATCGGGTAGCAGGCTTCTCTGGAAACACCATATATTTT. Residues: CASSLDRVAGFSGNTIYF. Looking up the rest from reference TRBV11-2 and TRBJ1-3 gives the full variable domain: EAGVAQSPRYKIIEKRQSVAFWCNPISGHATLYWYQQILGQGPKLLIQFQNNGVVDDSQLPKDRFSAERLKGVDSTLKIQPAKLEDSAVYLCASSLDRVAGFSGNTIYFGEGSWLTVV.

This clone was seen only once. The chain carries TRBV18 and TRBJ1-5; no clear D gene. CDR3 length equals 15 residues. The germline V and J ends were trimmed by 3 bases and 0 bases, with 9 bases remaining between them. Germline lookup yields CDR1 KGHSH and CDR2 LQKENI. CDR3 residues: CASSPTQASNQPQHF. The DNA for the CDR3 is TGTGCCAGCTCACCTACCCAGGCTAGCAATCAGCCCCAGCATTTT.

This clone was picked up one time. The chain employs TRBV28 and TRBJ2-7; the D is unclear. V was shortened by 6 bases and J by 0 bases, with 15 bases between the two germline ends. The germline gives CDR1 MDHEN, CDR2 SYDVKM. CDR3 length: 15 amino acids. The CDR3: CASSTPLPLSYEQYF. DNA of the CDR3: TGTGCCAGCAGCACTCCTTTGCCCCTCTCCTACGAGCAGTACTTC.

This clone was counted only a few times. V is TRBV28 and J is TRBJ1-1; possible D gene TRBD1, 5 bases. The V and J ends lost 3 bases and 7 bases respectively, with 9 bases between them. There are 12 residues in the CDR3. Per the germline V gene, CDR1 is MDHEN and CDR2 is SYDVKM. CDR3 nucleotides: TGTGCCAGCAGTTTGACAGCCTATGAAGCTTTCTTT. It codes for CASSLTAYEAFF.

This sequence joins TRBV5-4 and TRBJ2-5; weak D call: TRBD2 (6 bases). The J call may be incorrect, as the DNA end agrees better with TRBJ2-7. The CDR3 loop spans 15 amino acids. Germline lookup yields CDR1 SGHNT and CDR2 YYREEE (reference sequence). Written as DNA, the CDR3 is TGTGCCAGCAGCTTGGATAGCGGACTTACCTACGAGCAGTACTTC. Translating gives CASSLDSGLTYEQYF.

The CDR3 sequence is CSASGTSGTDTQYF. In nucleotides, the CDR3 is TGCAGCGCCTCCGGGACTAGCGGCACAGATACGCAGTATTTT. The chain carries TRBV29-1 and TRBJ2-3; 10 bases match TRBD2. V trimming: 7 bases; J trimming: 1 base; junction bases outside the gene matches: 5. CDR1 and CDR2 from the germline V gene are SQVTM and ANQGSEA. This CDR3 contains 14 residues.